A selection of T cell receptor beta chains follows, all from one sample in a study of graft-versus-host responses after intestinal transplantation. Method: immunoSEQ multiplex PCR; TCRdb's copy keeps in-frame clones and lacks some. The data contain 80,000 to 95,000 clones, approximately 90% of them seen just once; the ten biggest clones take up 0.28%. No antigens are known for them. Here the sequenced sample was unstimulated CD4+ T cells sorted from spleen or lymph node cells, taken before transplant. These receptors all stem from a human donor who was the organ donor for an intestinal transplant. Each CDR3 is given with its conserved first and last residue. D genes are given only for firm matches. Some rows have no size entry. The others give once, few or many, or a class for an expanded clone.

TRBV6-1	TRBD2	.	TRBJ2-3	CASSTGTSVTDTQYF	TGTGCCAGCAGCACCGGGACTAGCGTCACAGATACGCAGTATTTT
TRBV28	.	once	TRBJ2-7	CASITQMLPF	TGTGCCAGCATTACACAGATGTTGCCCTTC
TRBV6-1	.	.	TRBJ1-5	CASSPGQYNQPQHF	TGTGCCAGCAGCCCCGGACAGTATAATCAGCCCCAGCATTTT
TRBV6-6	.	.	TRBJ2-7	CASTQIPGSYEQYF	TGTGCCAGCACCCAAATTCCGGGATCCTACGAGCAGTACTTC
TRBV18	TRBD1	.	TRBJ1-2	CASSRQGTNYGYTF	TGTGCCAGCTCGCGACAGGGAACTAACTATGGCTACACCTTC
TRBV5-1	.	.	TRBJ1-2	CASSSFTGIDYGYTF	TGCGCCAGCAGCAGCTTCACAGGGATAGACTATGGCTACACCTTC
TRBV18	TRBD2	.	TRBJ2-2	CASSPSPGGPTGELFF	TGTGCCAGCTCACCAAGCCCGGGAGGGCCCACCGGGGAGCTGTTTTTT
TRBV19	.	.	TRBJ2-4	CASSIIPPKNIQYF	TGTGCCAGTAGTATAATCCCTCCCAAAAACATTCAGTACTTC
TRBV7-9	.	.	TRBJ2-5	CAAGGETQYF	TGTGCCGCAGGGGGGGAGACCCAGTACTTC
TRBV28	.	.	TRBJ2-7	CASSLPPSGLGSYEQYF	TGTGCCAGCAGTTTACCCCCCAGCGGACTTGGCTCCTACGAGCAGTACTTC
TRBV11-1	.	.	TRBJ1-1	CASRYQGKDRAFF	TGTGCCAGCAGATATCAGGGTAAGGATCGAGCTTTCTTT
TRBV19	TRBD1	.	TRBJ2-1	CASRWGQGYNEQFF	TGTGCCAGTAGATGGGGACAGGGATACAATGAGCAGTTCTTC
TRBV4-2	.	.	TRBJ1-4	CASSQEGSRTEKLFF	TGTGCCAGCAGCCAAGAAGGGAGCAGAACAGAAAAACTGTTTTTT
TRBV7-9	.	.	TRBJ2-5	CASSPRGLFNRAQYF	TGTGCCAGCAGCCCCCGCGGGTTGTTTAACCGGGCCCAGTACTTC
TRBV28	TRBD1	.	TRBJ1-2	CASRDRRRSYTF	TGTGCCAGCAGGGACAGGAGGCGTAGCTACACCTTC
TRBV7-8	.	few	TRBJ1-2	CASSSDSPLGYTF	TGTGCCAGCAGCTCGGACAGTCCCCTTGGCTACACCTTC
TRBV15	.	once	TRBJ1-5	CATSRDLVQPQHF	TGTGCCACCAGCAGAGATCTTGTTCAGCCCCAGCATTTT
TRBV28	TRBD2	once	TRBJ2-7	CASSSPSGSGTYEQYF	TGTGCCAGCAGCTCACCTAGCGGCTCCGGAACCTACGAGCAGTACTTC
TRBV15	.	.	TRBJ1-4	CATSRDRANEKLFF	TGTGCCACCAGCAGAGACAGGGCAAATGAAAAACTGTTTTTT
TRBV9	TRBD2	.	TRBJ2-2	CASSPTSGRDGELFF	TGTGCCAGCAGCCCAACTAGCGGGAGGGACGGGGAGCTGTTTTTT
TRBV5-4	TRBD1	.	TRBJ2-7	CASSPDVVRGQRSAYEQYF	TGTGCCAGCAGCCCCGACGTGGTCAGGGGGCAGAGAAGCGCCTACGAGCAGTACTTC